The clone carrying this TCR beta chain was detected a few times. Its antigen remains unknown. Treatment defined: randomized to nivolumab then ipilimumab (arm A) or the reverse (arm B). The sample belongs to a study of sequential checkpoint blockade in melanoma. Study-level information: Arm A got nivolumab then ipilimumab; arm B the reverse, 1:1.

V shed 3 bases, J shed 1 base, and the junction held 6 bases outside the gene matches. CDR1 and CDR2 (germline): GTSNPN, SVGIG (reference sequence). This CDR3 comprises 14 residues. Libraries were prepared by immunoSEQ multiplex PCR; TCRdb keeps only in-frame clonotypes and omits some of them. The table records approximately 4,900 clones, under 40% of them present only once. Study-wide results and caveats: Response in arm A was associated with pretreatment TIL clonality.

The sequences come from tumor tissue (inferred from file names), collected from a patient given nivolumab and ipilimumab in sequence. The chain has TRBV30 and TRBJ2-7; 7 bases are a match to TRBD2. The source of this sequence is a human donor with melanoma. As DNA, the CDR3 is TGTGCCTGGAGGACCAGCGGGACTTCCTACGAGCAGTACTTC. Translation: CAWRTSGTSYEQYF.